Listed below are T cell receptor beta chains from one sample, sequenced in a study of blood T cell repertoires in COVID-19. Using immunoSEQ multiplex PCR, the repertoire was profiled, and TCRdb retains in-frame clones only, with some absent. Seen here are 250,000 to 350,000 clones, 70% to 85% observed once, and the top ten hold over 1.1%. Material for sequencing was peripheral blood. Source of these receptors: a human donor with COVID-19, enrolled during active disease. The donor label of this sample is uncertain. Each CDR3 is given with its conserved first and last residue. D genes are given only for firm matches. Only part of the rows carry a size: once, few, many, or a class if the clone is expanded.

clone size,D gene,J gene,V gene,CDR3 protein,CDR3 DNA
-,TRBD2,TRBJ2-5,TRBV6-5,CASSLSLAAYQETQYF,TGTGCCAGCAGTTTGTCGCTAGCGGCGTACCAAGAGACCCAGTACTTC
-,TRBD1,TRBJ1-2,TRBV19,CASSAGQGGGYTF,TGTGCCAGTAGTGCGGGACAGGGAGGTGGCTACACCTTC
-,-,TRBJ2-4,TRBV7-2,CASSQGPGAKNIQYF,TGTGCCAGCAGCCAGGGTCCAGGGGCCAAAAACATTCAGTACTTC
-,TRBD1,TRBJ2-5,TRBV9,CASSGDSRGTQYF,TGTGCCAGCAGCGGGGACAGTCGCGGGACCCAGTACTTC
-,TRBD2,TRBJ2-7,TRBV9,CASSPAGLVGEQYF,TGTGCCAGCAGCCCGGCGGGACTAGTCGGCGAGCAGTACTTC
-,-,TRBJ2-2,TRBV29-1,CSVEESGSGELFF,TGCAGCGTTGAAGAGTCGGGGTCCGGGGAGCTGTTTTTT
-,TRBD1,TRBJ1-1,TRBV5-6,CASSSGQGFYREAFF,TGTGCCAGCAGCTCGGGACAGGGGTTCTATAGGGAAGCTTTCTTT
-,TRBD1,TRBJ1-5,TRBV20-1,CSASPGQALRPQHF,TGCAGTGCTAGTCCGGGACAGGCGTTACGGCCCCAGCATTTT
-,-,TRBJ2-2,TRBV7-9,CATRGGLVSGELFF,TGTGCTACCAGGGGCGGGCTAGTGTCCGGGGAGCTGTTTTTT
-,-,TRBJ2-2,TRBV4-3,CASSSRDSGTGELFF,TGCGCCAGCAGCTCCCGGGACAGCGGGACCGGGGAGCTGTTTTTT
few,TRBD1,TRBJ2-3,TRBV7-9,CASSLETGGETDTQYF,TGTGCCAGCAGCCTAGAGACAGGGGGAGAGACAGATACGCAGTATTTT
-,TRBD2,TRBJ2-1,TRBV11-2,CASSLGVLAGGGNEQFF,TGTGCCAGCAGCTTAGGGGTCCTAGCGGGAGGTGGAAATGAGCAGTTCTTC
-,-,TRBJ2-7,TRBV23-1,CASSQPRCTYEQYF,TGCGCCAGCAGTCAACCCAGGTGCACCTACGAGCAGTACTTC
many,TRBD1,TRBJ1-6,TRBV5-4,CASSLEQGVTPLHF,TGTGCCAGCAGCTTGGAACAGGGGGTGACACCCCTCCACTTT
-,-,TRBJ1-1,TRBV10-3,CAISAPQGEAFF,TGTGCCATCAGTGCCCCCCAGGGTGAAGCTTTCTTT
once,-,TRBJ2-3,TRBV5-6,CASSLRRGTGDTQYF,TGTGCCAGCAGCTTGAGGAGGGGAACTGGCGATACGCAGTATTTT
-,TRBD1,TRBJ2-1,TRBV7-8,CASSKSGTGSHEQFF,TGTGCCAGCAGCAAATCCGGGACAGGATCCCATGAGCAGTTCTTC
-,TRBD2,TRBJ2-3,TRBV3-1/TRBV3-2,CASSQALAGGTDTQYF,TGTGCCAGCAGCCAAGCTTTAGCGGGGGGCACAGATACGCAGTATTTT
-,-,TRBJ2-1,TRBV19,CASSTRSGSSYNEQFF,TGTGCCAGTAGTACCCGTAGCGGAAGCTCCTACAATGAGCAGTTCTTC
once,-,TRBJ1-1,TRBV10-3,CAISVVSGVAEAFF,TGTGCCATCAGTGTGGTTTCTGGAGTAGCTGAAGCTTTCTTT
-,TRBD1,TRBJ2-7,TRBV19,CASSISHRGDEQYF,TGTGCCAGTAGTATTTCGCACAGGGGGGACGAGCAGTACTTC
once,-,TRBJ2-5,TRBV2,CASSVIAGMPETQYF,TGTGCCAGCAGTGTTATCGCGGGAATGCCAGAGACCCAGTACTTC
-,-,TRBJ1-1,TRBV3-1/TRBV3-2,CASSQEEVGSTEAFF,TGTGCCAGCAGCCAGGAAGAGGTAGGGAGCACTGAAGCTTTCTTT
-,TRBD1,TRBJ1-5,TRBV6-1,CASSVPTGGGNQPQHF,TGTGCCAGCAGTGTCCCGACAGGGGGTGGCAATCAGCCCCAGCATTTT
once,-,TRBJ1-1,TRBV27,CASRSPWGSADTEAFF,TGTGCCAGCAGGTCCCCATGGGGCAGCGCGGACACTGAAGCTTTCTTT
-,TRBD1,TRBJ2-2,TRBV7-8,CASSSHRGQTGELFF,TGTGCCAGCAGCTCCCACAGGGGGCAAACCGGGGAGCTGTTTTTT
-,-,TRBJ1-2,TRBV4-3,CASSQDYGGYGEGGYTF,TGCGCCAGCAGCCAAGACTATGGGGGGTATGGGGAGGGTGGCTACACCTTC
-,-,TRBJ1-1,TRBV9,CASSEDSLENTEAFF,TGTGCCAGCAGTGAGGACAGCCTCGAGAACACTGAAGCTTTCTTT
-,-,TRBJ2-5,TRBV7-8,CASSPQETQYF,TGTGCCAGCAGCCCTCAAGAGACCCAGTACTTC
-,-,TRBJ2-1,TRBV15,CATARDLGADEQFF,TGTGCCACCGCCCGGGACCTGGGGGCGGATGAGCAGTTCTTC
-,TRBD1,TRBJ2-1,TRBV15,CATSRENRGPVWDEQFF,TGTGCCACCAGCAGAGAAAATAGGGGGCCTGTGTGGGATGAGCAGTTCTTC
-,TRBD1,TRBJ1-4,TRBV6-6,CASSFGQGATNEKLFF,TGTGCCAGCAGTTTCGGACAGGGGGCAACTAATGAAAAACTGTTTTTT
-,-,TRBJ1-6,TRBV5-1,CASSIGQGRNSPLHF,TGCGCCAGCAGCATCGGACAAGGGAGGAATTCACCCCTCCACTTT
-,-,TRBJ1-3,TRBV29-1,CSAEPREGSGNTIYF,TGCAGCGCGGAACCCCGGGAGGGCTCTGGAAACACCATATATTTT
-,-,TRBJ2-7,TRBV13,CASSLGAGDPSYEQYF,TGTGCCAGCAGCTTGGGGGCGGGAGACCCTTCCTACGAGCAGTACTTC
-,-,TRBJ1-1,TRBV29-1,CSVVEARDTEAFF,TGCAGCGTTGTGGAGGCGCGGGACACTGAAGCTTTCTTT
-,TRBD2,TRBJ2-1,TRBV19,CASSIRASGISGFNEQFF,TGTGCCAGTAGTATCAGAGCTAGCGGGATCTCTGGGTTCAATGAGCAGTTCTTC
once,-,TRBJ2-1,TRBV28,CASSADRDPRGHEQFF,TGTGCCAGCAGTGCCGACCGTGACCCAAGGGGTCATGAGCAGTTCTTC
-,-,TRBJ2-3,TRBV7-9,CASSLLEVGTDTQYF,TGTGCCAGCAGCCTTTTAGAAGTCGGCACAGATACGCAGTATTTT
-,TRBD1,TRBJ2-7,TRBV19,CASSRDRGWEQYF,TGTGCCAGTAGTCGGGACAGGGGCTGGGAGCAGTACTTC